The 29 T cell receptor beta chains listed next were all sequenced from one sample in a study of blood T cells in healthy people across ages. Primers used in a second PCR of roughly 6 to 12 cycles were a sample-barcoded 5' primer and a J-beta primer mix. Using its own MiXCR run on the 5' RACE reads, TCRdb lists one record per CDR3 protein. The sample lists roughly 860,000 distinct CDR3 sequences; about 62% were seen once. Material: blood. These receptors all stem from a man aged 25-45 years in good health.

The genes are TRBV20-1 and TRBJ2-3, with 11 bases matching TRBD2. The CDR3 covers 14 residues. Germline loops: CDR1 DFQATT, CDR2 SNEGSKA (reference sequence). Losses at the gene ends were 5 bases for V and 0 bases for J; bases not matched to a gene: 1. The chain's CDR3 is CSAWTSGSTDTQYF. DNA of the CDR3: TGCAGTGCTTGGACTAGCGGGAGCACAGATACGCAGTATTTT.

This clonotype was picked up one time. The CDR3 reads CASSRPPTGYNEQFF. CDR3 sequence (DNA): TGTGCCAGCAGCCGCCCCCCGACAGGCTACAATGAGCAGTTCTTC. V usage is TRBV27 and J usage is TRBJ2-1; D is possibly TRBD1 (6 bases). V was pared by 6 bases and J by 3 bases, with 15 bases between. Germline CDR1 is MNHEY and CDR2 is SMNVEV (reference sequence). CDR3 length equals 15 residues.

The chain combines TRBV28 with TRBJ2-4; D remains ambiguous. The CDR3 has 12 amino acids. The V and J ends lost 6 bases and 9 bases respectively, with 12 bases between them. CDR1 and CDR2 (germline): MDHEN, SYDVKM. The chain's CDR3 is CASSPNPGIQYF. The CDR3 coding sequence is TGTGCCAGCAGCCCAAACCCCGGCATTCAGTACTTC. The variable domain in full, completed from reference TRBV28 and TRBJ2-4, reads DVKVTQSSRYLVKRTGEKVFLECVQDMDHENMFWYRQDPGLGLRLIYFSYDVKMKEKGDIPEGYSVSREKKERFSLILESASTNQTSMYLCASSPNPGIQYFGAGTRLSVL.

J is TRBJ2-3 and V is TRBV10-1; D call uncertain. With 5 bases removed from V and 4 bases from J, the gap between germline ends came to 13 bases. This CDR3 is built from 14 residues. Germline lookup yields CDR1 WNHNN and CDR2 SYGVQD (reference sequence). The CDR3 DNA reads TGCGCCAGCAGTCCAGGCCTTCGGCCAGATACGCAGTATTTT. Protein product: CASSPGLRPDTQYF.

V usage is TRBV13 and J usage is TRBJ2-4; possible D gene TRBD1, 6 bases. This CDR3 has 16 residues. The germline V gene encodes CDR1 PRHDT and CDR2 FYEKMQ (reference sequence). Trimming cost V 4 bases and J 13 bases, with 26 bases left between them. CDR3 DNA sequence: TGTGCCAGCAGCTCTCCCGGACAGATACTTAGGTCCGTGCAGTACTTC. Translated, it gives CASSSPGQILRSVQYF.

This sequence joins TRBV7-9 and TRBJ2-5, with TRBD2 matching over 7 bases. V lost 4 bases and J lost 4; bases outside the gene matches: 12. CDR3 size: 16 residues. Germline V lookup: CDR1 SEHNR, CDR2 FQNEAQ (reference sequence). CDR3 nucleotides: TGTGCCAGCAGCTCACGGAGCGGGGAGTTCCGAGAGACCCAGTACTTC. It specifies CASSSRSGEFRETQYF.

This clonotype was detected only a few times. This sequence joins TRBV5-1 and TRBJ2-4; tentatively, D is TRBD1 (6 bases). Trimming left V 4 bases short and J 6 bases short, with 17 bases between. CDR1 and CDR2 (germline): SGHRS, YFSETQ. The CDR3 totals 15 residues. The chain's CDR3 is CASSDPRTDRNIQYF. The CDR3 nucleotides read TGCGCCAGCAGCGACCCCCGTACGGACAGAAACATTCAGTACTTC.

CDR3: CASSGDGTYLSYEQYF. In DNA form, the CDR3 reads TGTGCCAGCAGTGGCGACGGGACATACCTCTCCTACGAGCAGTACTTC. The chain joins TRBV25-1 to TRBJ2-7; tentative D call: TRBD1 (6 bases). Trimming left V 4 bases short and J 0 bases short, with 16 bases between. Germline V gene lookup returns CDR1 MGHDK and CDR2 SYGVNS. This CDR3 has 16 residues.

The chain is built from TRBV7-2 and TRBJ2-4; 8 nucleotides match TRBD2. The J call is in doubt because the DNA end fits TRBJ2-5 better. Germline values: CDR1 SGHTA, CDR2 FQGNSA. There are 14 residues in the CDR3. CDR3: CASSLKTSAETQYF. The CDR3 DNA follows: TGTGCCAGCAGCTTGAAGACTAGCGCAGAGACCCAGTACTTC.

V is TRBV20-1 and J is TRBJ1-6, with no clear D. CDR1 and CDR2 (germline): DFQATT, SNEGSKA (reference sequence). The CDR3 has 15 residues. Between the trimmed V and J ends, which lost 3 bases and 10 bases, there was a span of 19 bases. The CDR3 here is CSASERHRMGSPLHF. In DNA form, the CDR3 reads TGCAGTGCTAGTGAGAGACACCGTATGGGGTCACCCCTCCACTTT.

The rearrangement joins TRBV4-3 to TRBJ2-7; 9 bases line up with TRBD1. Germline CDR1 LGHNA, CDR2 YSLEER. CDR3 length: 15 amino acids. The J segment lost 2 bases and the V segment lost 1 base, leaving 3 bases of the junction unmatched. Here the CDR3 DNA reads TGCGCCAGCAGCCAAGCTCGGACAGGGGCCTACGAGCAGTACTTC. This gives the protein CASSQARTGAYEQYF.

V gene TRBV29-1 combines with J gene TRBJ2-5; 11 nucleotides match TRBD1. The J call may be mistaken, given a closer DNA end match to TRBJ2-7. The germline CDR1 and CDR2 sequences are SQVTM and ANQGSEA. The CDR3 loop spans 14 amino acids. The CDR3 loop is CSVDLDRGQDEQYF. CDR3 bases: TGCAGCGTTGATTTGGACAGGGGGCAGGACGAGCAGTACTTC.

The J gene is TRBJ2-1, the V gene TRBV3-1, with 11 nucleotides matching TRBD2. With V trimmed by 0 bases and J by 9 bases, 7 bases remained unmatched. This CDR3 is 16 amino acids long. Germline-derived CDR1 and CDR2 are LGHDT and YNNKEL (reference sequence). CDR3 region: CASSQEPSGGWSEQFF. CDR3 DNA sequence: TGTGCCAGCAGCCAAGAGCCTAGCGGGGGGTGGAGTGAGCAGTTCTTC.

There are a few counts of this clonotype. This chain connects TRBV5-1 to TRBJ2-7, with D uncertain. Germline V CDR1 and CDR2: SGHRS, YFSETQ. The CDR3 extends over 16 amino acids. Trimming left V 3 bases short and J 6 bases short, with 22 bases between. DNA for the CDR3: TGCGCCAGCAGCTCTCGCCAGGCTCCCCCAACTCGCGAGCAGTACTTC. Translation: CASSSRQAPPTREQYF.

The chain links TRBV4-2 to TRBJ2-5; D is possibly TRBD1 (5 bases). CDR1 is LGHNA, CDR2 YNFKEQ, per germline. Trimming stripped 0 bases from V and 2 bases from J, with 10 bases between. This CDR3 is built from 15 residues. The CDR3 coding sequence is TGTGCCAGCAGCCAAGAGTGGGGCTCTCAAGAGACCCAGTACTTC. Protein product: CASSQEWGSQETQYF.

There are a few counts of this clonotype. This chain joins TRBV20-1 and TRBJ2-5; D possibly corresponds to TRBD2 (5 bases). This CDR3 comprises 15 residues. The ends were cut back, 3 bases at V and 0 bases at J, with 14 bases in the middle. Germline V gene lookup returns CDR1 DFQATT and CDR2 SNEGSKA (reference sequence). In DNA form, the CDR3 reads TGCAGTGCTAGTCTCCTTGGAGGCAACCAAGAGACCCAGTACTTC. Residues: CSASLLGGNQETQYF.

The chain recombines TRBV12-3 or TRBV12-4 with TRBJ1-5; unclear D gene. The CDR3 has 13 amino acids. The ends were cut back, 3 bases at V and 4 bases at J, with 7 bases in the middle. The DNA of the CDR3 is TGTGCCAGCAGTTTTTTCGTTAATCAGCCCCAGCATTTT. Its translation is CASSFFVNQPQHF.

The chain combines TRBV7-9 with TRBJ2-1; 10 bases are a match to TRBD1. The CDR3 extends over 19 amino acids. J lost 1 base, V lost 5 bases, and 14 bases had no gene match. CDR1 and CDR2 (germline): SEHNR, FQNEAQ (reference sequence). The DNA for the CDR3 is TGTGCCAGCAGCCTTAGAGACCTACCGGGACAGGGGTCCTACAATGAGCAGTTCTTC. This encodes CASSLRDLPGQGSYNEQFF.

The J gene is TRBJ2-3, the V gene TRBV4-2; D not certain. V lost 0 bases and J lost 2, with 12 bases in between. The CDR3 spans 16 residues. Germline V lookup: CDR1 LGHNA, CDR2 YNFKEQ. The CDR3 region has the DNA TGTGCCAGCAGCCAAGATTTAACGGGCCACACAGATACGCAGTATTTT. Residues: CASSQDLTGHTDTQYF.

This clonotype showed up many times. The rearrangement joins TRBV29-1 to TRBJ2-6; 8 bases map to TRBD1. Germline V lookup: CDR1 SQVTM, CDR2 ANQGSEA. The CDR3 spans 16 residues. With V trimmed by 7 bases and J by 0 bases, 8 bases remained unmatched. CDR3 in DNA: TGCAGCGCCTCCGGGACAGGCGGCTCTGGGGCCAACGTCCTGACTTTC. Its translation: CSASGTGGSGANVLTF.

V gene TRBV13 combines with J gene TRBJ2-1; D is unclear. This CDR3 comprises 13 residues. V lost 1 base and J 6 bases, leaving 7 bases between the germline ends. Germline CDR1 is PRHDT and CDR2 is FYEKMQ (reference sequence). CDR3 sequence: CASSLDPLNEQFF. The CDR3 bases are TGTGCCAGCAGCTTAGACCCGCTCAATGAGCAGTTCTTC.

This clonotype was seen many times. V and J are TRBV11-2 and TRBJ1-5; D unresolved. Germline V CDR1 and CDR2: SGHAT, FQNNGV. The CDR3 runs 13 residues. Trimming left V 0 bases short and J 1 base short, with 1 base between. The CDR3, as DNA: TGTGCCAGCAGCTTAGAAAGCAATCAGCCCCAGCATTTT. It specifies CASSLESNQPQHF.

The chain joins TRBV6-6 to TRBJ1-2; D might be TRBD1 (5 bases). Germline V gene lookup returns CDR1 MNHNY and CDR2 SVGAGI (reference sequence). The CDR3 is 13 residues long. V was clipped by 4 bases and J by 6 bases, with 12 bases between them. For the CDR3, the DNA is TGTGCCAGCAGTTCCCGACAGTCCAATGGCTACACCTTC. Translating gives CASSSRQSNGYTF.

This chain connects TRBV27 to TRBJ2-1; TRBD2 matches at 10 bases. Germline CDR1 is MNHEY and CDR2 is SMNVEV (reference sequence). The CDR3 runs to 19 residues. V dropped 6 bases and J dropped 1; count of bases not matched to a gene: 15. CDR3 sequence: CASSSTLEASGGSYNEQFF. CDR3 in DNA: TGTGCCAGCAGCTCAACCCTGGAGGCTAGCGGGGGTTCCTACAATGAGCAGTTCTTC.

The chain carries TRBV5-1 and TRBJ2-7; the D call may be TRBD1 or TRBD2 (6 bases each). Trimming removed 3 bases at V and 3 bases at J, with 13 bases between. Germline V gene sequence: CDR1 SGHRS, CDR2 YFSETQ. The CDR3 loop spans 14 amino acids. The CDR3 reads CASSSGDTHYEQYF. Here the CDR3 DNA reads TGCGCCAGCAGCTCGGGGGACACCCACTACGAGCAGTACTTC.

The J gene is TRBJ2-5, the V gene TRBV6-1; D remains ambiguous. Trimming cost V 10 bases and J 5 bases, with 17 bases left between them. The V gene's germline CDR1 is MNHNS and CDR2 SASEGT. CDR3 size: 13 residues. The CDR3 coding sequence is TGTGCCACCCTAGGAACTGGATGGGAGACCCAGTACTTC. Translating it yields CATLGTGWETQYF.

V is TRBV5-6 and J is TRBJ2-7; D is unclear. Germline lookup yields CDR1 SGHDT and CDR2 YYEEEE. With 1 base removed from V and 1 base from J, the gap between germline ends came to 18 bases. The CDR3 length is 17 residues. CDR3: CASSLMSGRFVSYEQYF. CDR3 nucleotides: TGTGCCAGCAGCTTGATGTCTGGGCGGTTTGTTTCCTACGAGCAGTACTTC.

The chain carries TRBV20-1 and TRBJ1-2, with D unresolved. Germline lookup yields CDR1 DFQATT and CDR2 SNEGSKA (reference sequence). The length of the CDR3 is 13 residues. The ends were cut back, 3 bases at V and 1 base at J, with 9 bases in the middle. CDR3 sequence (DNA): TGCAGTGCTAGTCAGGACCTTAACTATGGCTACACCTTC. Translation: CSASQDLNYGYTF.

This clonotype was seen more than once but under ten times. The V gene is TRBV7-6, the J gene TRBJ2-1, with TRBD1 identical over 7 bases. The germline CDR1 and CDR2 sequences are SGHVS and FNYEAQ. The CDR3 consists of 16 residues. The V gene end was trimmed by 4 bases and the J gene end by 4 bases; junction bases not matched to a gene: 10. The CDR3, as DNA: TGTGCCAGCAGCTCCAAAGACAGGGCGCTGTACAATGAGCAGTTCTTC. The encoded protein is CASSSKDRALYNEQFF.